This T cell receptor beta chain is from a study of cytomegalovirus exposure and HLA in healthy donors. Study-wide background: An early release of data contained approximately 85 million unique TCRs, which came from HLA-typed donors.

A multiplex PCR was run with 60 Vbeta primers and 13 Jbeta primers. Only in-frame clones appear in the TCRdb table, and some are missing; sequencing was by immunoSEQ multiplex PCR. The table shows under 150,000 clones, with roughly 79% occurring only once. This CDR3 region has 13 residues. The V and J ends lost 6 bases and 8 bases respectively, with 14 bases between them. Germline V gives CDR1 MDHEN, CDR2 SYDVKM. Each donor was healthy, and each was a bone marrow donor. The chain recombines TRBV28 with TRBJ1-5; D call uncertain. This receptor was obtained from a woman aged 30 to 39 in good health and CMV-seronegative. The sample consisted of PBMCs. CDR3 sequence (DNA): TGTGCCAGCAGCCCCGAGGCTCGGGAGCCCCAGCATTTT. It codes for CASSPEAREPQHF.